A selection of T cell receptor beta chains follows, all from one sample in a study of blood T cell repertoires in COVID-19. Some clones are missing from TCRdb's copy, which holds only in-frame ones; the method was immunoSEQ multiplex PCR. The sample has 95,000 to 110,000 clones, around 88% seen once; the top ten hold about 3%. The specimen sequenced was peripheral blood. These receptor sequences come from a human donor in a cohort sampled during active COVID-19. Each CDR3 is given with its conserved first and last residue. D genes are given only for firm matches. Only part of the rows carry a size: once, few, many, or a class if the clone is expanded.

d_call,clone_size,cdr3_length,j_call,v_call,cdr3_aa,cdr3_nt
TRBD1,NA,14,TRBJ2-3,TRBV11-2,CASSLRQGADTQYF,TGTGCCAGCAGCCTCAGACAGGGGGCAGATACGCAGTATTTT
TRBD1,NA,17,TRBJ1-1,TRBV4-2,CASSQDGQGRDNTEAFF,TGTGCCAGCAGCCAAGACGGACAGGGGCGTGATAACACTGAAGCTTTCTTT
TRBD1,NA,14,TRBJ1-3,TRBV5-6,CASSRTGIGNTIYF,TGTGCCAGCAGCCGGACAGGGATCGGAAACACCATATATTTT
TRBD1,NA,14,TRBJ1-2,TRBV28,CASRLPGTAYGYTF,TGTGCCAGCAGATTGCCCGGGACAGCCTATGGCTACACCTTC
NA,NA,12,TRBJ2-1,TRBV7-3,CASSLTRNEQFF,TGTGCCAGCAGCTTAACGCGGAACGAGCAGTTCTTC
TRBD1,NA,16,TRBJ1-5,TRBV5-6,CASSLSGGPDNQPQHF,TGTGCCAGCAGCTTGTCAGGGGGCCCTGACAATCAGCCCCAGCATTTT
TRBD2,NA,15,TRBJ2-3,TRBV18,CASSPPSGIADTQYF,TGTGCCAGCTCACCACCGAGCGGGATAGCAGATACGCAGTATTTT
TRBD1,once,13,TRBJ2-7,TRBV28,CASSLGQDYEQYF,TGTGCCAGCAGTTTAGGACAGGACTACGAGCAGTACTTC
NA,NA,14,TRBJ2-1,TRBV24-1,CATSDTEQGSRQFF,TGTGCCACCAGTGATACGGAGCAGGGTAGTCGGCAGTTCTTC
TRBD2,NA,14,TRBJ2-3,TRBV2,CASIGRGGADTQYF,TGTGCCAGCATTGGTCGCGGGGGGGCAGATACGCAGTATTTT
TRBD1,NA,17,TRBJ1-5,TRBV6-2/TRBV6-3,CASSSNRGTASNQPQHF,TGTGCCAGCAGCTCCAATCGAGGGACAGCTAGCAATCAGCCCCAGCATTTT
TRBD2,NA,17,TRBJ2-3,TRBV28,CASSSLRVAGVTDTQYF,TGTGCCAGCAGTTCCCTTAGGGTAGCGGGGGTCACAGATACGCAGTATTTT
TRBD2,NA,17,TRBJ2-3,TRBV5-1,CASSLATSGGSTDTQYF,TGCGCCAGCAGCTTGGCCACTAGCGGGGGGTCCACAGATACGCAGTATTTT
NA,NA,15,TRBJ1-4,TRBV5-6,CASSVLGPGNEKLFF,TGTGCCAGCAGCGTGTTGGGCCCGGGGAATGAAAAACTGTTTTTT
NA,NA,15,TRBJ1-1,TRBV28,CASSFSLQMNTEAFF,TGTGCCAGCAGTTTCTCCCTACAGATGAACACTGAAGCTTTCTTT